This TCR beta chain was recorded in a study of shared clonotypes between healthy human individuals. Study-level results: Sampling was confined to blood; repertoires within tissues likely differ. Few donors restricted represented genetic and exposure-history diversity.

This clone was detected only once. Its antigen is not known. This CDR3 region has 15 residues. The V end lost 2 bases, the J end lost 5 bases, and 13 bases lay between the germline ends. CDR1 and CDR2 (germline): MNHEY, SMNVEV (reference sequence). Produced via immunoSEQ multiplex PCR; TCRdb's table is partial and in-frame only. The sample lists roughly 2.5 million clones; more than 80% were seen once. The clonotype comes from a man aged 18 to 29 in good health. The sequenced sample was naive CD4+ T cells sorted from blood. Subset: CD45RA+ positively selected. The chain uses TRBV27 and TRBJ2-1; D possibly corresponds to TRBD2 (5 bases). The chain's CDR3 is CASSLQPWRDNEQFF. Written as DNA, the CDR3 is TGTGCCAGCAGTTTACAACCCTGGCGGGACAATGAGCAGTTCTTC.